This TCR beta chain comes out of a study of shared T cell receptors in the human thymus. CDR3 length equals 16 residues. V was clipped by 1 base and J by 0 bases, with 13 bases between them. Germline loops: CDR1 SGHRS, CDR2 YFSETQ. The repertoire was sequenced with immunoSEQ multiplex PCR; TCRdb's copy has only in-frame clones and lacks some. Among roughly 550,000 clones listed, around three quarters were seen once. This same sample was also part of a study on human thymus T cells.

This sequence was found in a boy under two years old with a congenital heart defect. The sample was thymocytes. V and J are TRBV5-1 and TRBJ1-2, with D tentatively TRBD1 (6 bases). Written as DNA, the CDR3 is TGCGCCAGCAGCTTGTTCGGGACAAACGCTAACTATGGCTACACCTTC. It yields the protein CASSLFGTNANYGYTF.